This passage covers 11 T cell receptor beta chains from one sample sequenced in a study of blood T cell repertoires in COVID-19. Assay: immunoSEQ multiplex PCR; the TCRdb copy retains only in-frame clones and omits some. This sample has some 250,000 clones; 80% to 85% occur once, and the top ten carry around 12%. Sequencing was carried out using peripheral blood. The receptors here all came from an older woman with active or convalescent COVID-19.

The V gene is TRBV6-5, the J gene TRBJ2-1; maybe TRBD2 (7 bases). Germline V gene data show CDR1 as MNHEY and CDR2 as SVGAGI. The CDR3 totals 15 residues. V was clipped by 2 bases and J by 3 bases, with 11 bases between them. CDR3 amino acids: CASSYEGGGYNEQFF. As DNA, the CDR3 is TGTGCCAGCAGTTACGAAGGGGGGGGCTACAATGAGCAGTTCTTC.

The CDR3 DNA sequence: TGTGCCAGCAGCTTAAATCTAGCGGGGCCAGATACGCAGTATTTT. It is translated as CASSLNLAGPDTQYF. This chain connects TRBV7-6 to TRBJ2-3, with TRBD2 matching over 9 bases. Trimming removed 2 bases from V and 4 bases from J; junction bases left unmatched: 4. Germline CDR1 and CDR2: SGHVS and FNYEAQ. The CDR3 consists of 15 residues. Based on the CDR3 plus reference TRBV7-6 and TRBJ2-3, the full variable domain is GAGVSQSPRYKVTKRGQDVALRCDPISGHVSLYWYRQALGQGPEFLTYFNYEAQQDKSGLPNDRFSAERPEGSISTLTIQRTEQRDSAMYRCASSLNLAGPDTQYFGPGTRLTVL.

This rearrangement joins TRBV12-3 or TRBV12-4 to TRBJ2-1, with 9 bases aligning to TRBD2. V lost 2 bases to trimming and J lost 8 bases; unmatched junction nucleotides: 1. CDR3 length equals 13 residues. The CDR3 bases are TGTGCCAGCAGTTTATTAGCGGGGGATGAGCAGTTCTTC. Its protein is CASSLLAGDEQFF.

The sample holds one count of this clone. This chain uses TRBV19 with TRBJ1-5; the match to TRBD1 covers 8 bases. Germline V gene data show CDR1 as LNHDA and CDR2 as SQIVND (reference sequence). The CDR3 consists of 15 residues. V dropped 10 bases and J dropped 6; count of bases not matched to a gene: 14. The CDR3: CATTLDRGNFQPQHF. Here the CDR3 DNA reads TGTGCCACCACACTTGACAGGGGAAATTTTCAGCCCCAGCATTTT.

The chain recombines TRBV30 with TRBJ1-2; D not certain. Germline-derived CDR1 and CDR2 are GTSNPN and SVGIG (reference sequence). This CDR3 is built from 13 residues. V lost 2 bases to trimming and J lost 1 base, with 8 bases between them. In DNA form, the CDR3 reads TGTGCCTGGAGTACCGGGTTTAACTATGGCTACACCTTC. Residues: CAWSTGFNYGYTF. The whole variable domain, remainder taken from reference TRBV30 and TRBJ1-2, is SQTIHQWPATLVQPVGSPLSLECTVEGTSNPNLYWYRQAAGRGLQLLFYSVGIGQISSEVPQNLSASRPQDRQFILSSKKLLLSDSGFYLCAWSTGFNYGYTFGSGTRLTVV.

This clone was counted many times. This chain uses TRBV5-6 with TRBJ2-3; 10 bases are a match to TRBD2. The V gene's germline CDR1 is SGHDT and CDR2 YYEEEE. With V trimmed by 4 bases and J by 7 bases, 15 bases remained unmatched. The CDR3 has 17 amino acids. CDR3 region: CASSPAGLAGGRHTQYF. CDR3 DNA sequence: TGTGCCAGCAGCCCGGCGGGCTTAGCGGGGGGCCGGCATACGCAGTATTTT.

This clone showed up just once. The rearrangement joins TRBV6-5 to TRBJ2-4; 8 bases are a match to TRBD1. Germline V gene data show CDR1 as MNHEY and CDR2 as SVGAGI. The ends lost 0 bases at V and 7 bases at J; junction bases unmatched: 8. The CDR3 sequence is 16 residues long. CDR3 DNA: TGTGCCAGCAGTTACTCCCCTTGGACAGGGTTCAACATTCAGTACTTC. Translation gives CASSYSPWTGFNIQYF.

The V and J genes are TRBV19 and TRBJ2-2, with D possibly being TRBD2 (5 bases). The V and J ends lost 7 bases and 11 bases respectively, with 17 bases between them. CDR1 and CDR2 from the germline V gene are LNHDA and SQIVND (reference sequence). The CDR3 is 13 residues long. For the CDR3, the DNA is TGTGCCAGTAATAACCAGCCGGGGTTAGAGCTGTTTTTT. Translation: CASNNQPGLELFF.

With respect to this clone: The germline gene is not matched at one end of the junction; a read error may be the cause. The chain joins TRBV3-1 (or the pseudogene TRBV3-2) to TRBJ2-3; D unresolved. Germline CDR1 reads LGHDT; CDR2 reads YNNKEL (reference sequence). The CDR3 totals 13 residues. The CDR3 region has the DNA TGTGCCAGCAGCGAAGAAACTTCCCATACGCAGTATTTT. Protein: CASSEETSHTQYF.

V usage is TRBV2 and J usage is TRBJ1-1; D not resolved. Germline V lookup: CDR1 SNHLY, CDR2 FYNNEI. Trimming stripped 1 base from V and 1 base from J, with 7 bases between. This CDR3 contains 14 residues. Here the CDR3 reads CASSEERANTEAFF. The CDR3, as DNA: TGTGCCAGCAGTGAAGAGAGGGCGAACACTGAAGCTTTCTTT.

The gene calls are TRBV19 and TRBJ2-1; 11 nucleotides align to TRBD2. Unmatched junction bases numbered 7, after V lost 8 bases and J lost 4 bases. In germline, CDR1 is LNHDA, CDR2 SQIVND (reference sequence). This CDR3 spans 15 amino acids. DNA for the CDR3: TGTGCCAGTGACTTGGGGACTAGCGGTTACAATGAGCAGTTCTTC. This gives the protein CASDLGTSGYNEQFF.